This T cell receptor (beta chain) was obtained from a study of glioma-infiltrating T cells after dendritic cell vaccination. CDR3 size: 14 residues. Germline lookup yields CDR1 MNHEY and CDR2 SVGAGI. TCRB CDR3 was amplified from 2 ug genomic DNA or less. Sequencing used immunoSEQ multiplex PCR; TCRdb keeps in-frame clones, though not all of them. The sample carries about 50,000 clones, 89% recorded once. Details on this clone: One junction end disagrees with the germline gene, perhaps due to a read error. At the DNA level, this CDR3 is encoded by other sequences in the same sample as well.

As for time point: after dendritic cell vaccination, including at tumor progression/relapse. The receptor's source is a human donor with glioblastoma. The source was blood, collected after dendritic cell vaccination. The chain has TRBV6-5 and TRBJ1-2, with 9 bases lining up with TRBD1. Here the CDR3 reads CASSWDREIYGYTF. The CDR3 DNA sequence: TGTGCCAGCAGTTGGGACAGGGAAATCTATGGCTACACCTTT.